The source of this T cell receptor (beta chain) is a study of blood T cell repertoires in COVID-19. Study as a whole: Samples of COVID-19 (acute and convalescent) were obtained from the United States, Italy and Spain. Sources were T cells, B-cell-depleted T cells, or PBMCs; the material itself was cDNA or gDNA.

Germline V lookup: CDR1 SEHNR, CDR2 FQNEAQ (reference sequence). With 0 bases removed from V and 1 base from J, the gap between germline ends came to 15 bases. The CDR3 has 18 amino acids. Original handling: Researchers report that nucleated cell counts were estimated from reference gene primer amplification. Assay used: immunoSEQ multiplex PCR; TCRdb lists only in-frame clones, some missing. For V, J and clone size, that table is used; D and trimming come from the DNA. The table has about 670,000 clones, 85% to 90% seen once. A few counts support this clone. The receptor was derived from a woman under 30 with acute or convalescent COVID-19. The sample taken for sequencing was peripheral blood. V is TRBV7-9 and J is TRBJ2-2, with D hard to call. CDR3 sequence: CASSLALLTSENTGELFF. The CDR3 nucleotides are TGTGCCAGCAGCTTAGCACTGTTGACCAGCGAGAACACCGGGGAGCTGTTTTTT.